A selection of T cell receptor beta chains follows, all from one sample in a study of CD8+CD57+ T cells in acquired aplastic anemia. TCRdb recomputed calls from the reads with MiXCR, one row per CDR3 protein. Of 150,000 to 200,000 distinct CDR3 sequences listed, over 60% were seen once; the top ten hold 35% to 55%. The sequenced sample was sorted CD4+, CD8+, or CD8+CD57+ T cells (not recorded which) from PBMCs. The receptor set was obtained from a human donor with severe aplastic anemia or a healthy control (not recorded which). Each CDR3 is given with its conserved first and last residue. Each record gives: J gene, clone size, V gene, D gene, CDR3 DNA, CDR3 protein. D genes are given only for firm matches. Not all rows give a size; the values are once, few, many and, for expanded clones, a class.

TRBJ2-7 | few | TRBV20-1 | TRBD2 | TGCAGTGCTAGAGGGCTAGCGGGGGTATACGAGCAGTACTTC | CSARGLAGVYEQYF
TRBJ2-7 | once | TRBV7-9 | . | TGTGCCAGCAGCCTACAAGGGACATTACACGAGCAGTACTTC | CASSLQGTLHEQYF
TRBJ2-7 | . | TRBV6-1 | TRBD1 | TGTGCCAGCAGCTTCGGGGACAGGTTCCCCTCCGAGCAGTACTTC | CASSFGDRFPSEQYF
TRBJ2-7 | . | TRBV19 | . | TGTGCCAGTAGTAAAAGGGCCTCCCACGAGCAGTACTTC | CASSKRASHEQYF
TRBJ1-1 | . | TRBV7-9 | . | TGTGCCAGCAGCATGACATTGAACACTGAAGCTTTCTTT | CASSMTLNTEAFF
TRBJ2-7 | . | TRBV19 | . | TGTGCCAGTAGTCAAGGACAGTCGTACTCCTACGAGCAGTACTTC | CASSQGQSYSYEQYF
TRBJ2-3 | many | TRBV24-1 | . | TGTGCCACCAGTGATCCTGCCCGGGACATACTAACAGATACGCAGTATTTT | CATSDPARDILTDTQYF
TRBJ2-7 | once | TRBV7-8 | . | TGTGCCAGCAGCACGGTCGTCTACGAGCAGTACTTC | CASSTVVYEQYF
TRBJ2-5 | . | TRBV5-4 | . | TGTGCCAGCAGCCACCAGACAGTTTCGGAGACCCAGTACTTC | CASSHQTVSETQYF
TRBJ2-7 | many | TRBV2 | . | TGTGCCAGACACCCCCCGGACAGTTCCACCCCCTACGAGCAGTACTTC | CARHPPDSSTPYEQYF
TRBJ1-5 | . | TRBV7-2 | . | TGTGCCAGCAGCACGGACAGCTCCAATAGCAATCAGCCCCAGCATTTT | CASSTDSSNSNQPQHF
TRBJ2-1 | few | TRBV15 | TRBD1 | TGTGCCTCCGCGTTAGGACAGGGCAATGAGCAGTTCTTC | CASALGQGNEQFF
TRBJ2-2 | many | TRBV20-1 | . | TGCAGTGCTAGGGGCCCATACGACACCGGGGAGCTGTTTTTT | CSARGPYDTGELFF
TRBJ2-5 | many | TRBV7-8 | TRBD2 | TGTGCCAGCAGCTTGCGTCCTAGCGGGGGGACGGAGACCCAGTACTTC | CASSLRPSGGTETQYF
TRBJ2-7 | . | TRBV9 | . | TGTGCCGGGTTAATCTACGAGCAGTACTTC | CAGLIYEQYF
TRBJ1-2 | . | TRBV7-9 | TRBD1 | TGTGCCAGCGGCTTTCGGGACAGGCCCTCCTACACCTTC | CASGFRDRPSYTF
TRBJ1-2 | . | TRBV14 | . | TGTGCCAGCAGTGAGCCGGCACCCCACGGGTCCTTGGCCTATGGCTACACCTTC | CASSEPAPHGSLAYGYTF
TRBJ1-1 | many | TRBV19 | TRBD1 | TGTGCCAGTAGTATAGTGAACAGGGGGCACACTGAAGCTTTCTTT | CASSIVNRGHTEAFF
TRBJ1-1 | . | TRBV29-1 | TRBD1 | TGCAGCGTCGACAGGGGGAACACTGAAGCTTTCTTT | CSVDRGNTEAFF
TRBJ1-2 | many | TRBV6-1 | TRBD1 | TGTGCCAGCACCGCTTTCCGGGACAGGGGGGCAGACTATGGCTACACCTTC | CASTAFRDRGADYGYTF
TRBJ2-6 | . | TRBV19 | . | TGTGCCAGTACAGGGGCGGCTGGGGCCAACGTCCTGACTTTC | CASTGAAGANVLTF